The sequence of this T cell receptor (beta chain) was determined in a study of post-analysis software for immune sequencing data. Findings of the study overall: When patients were compared with controls, about five TRBV segments were more frequent, TRBV5-6, TRBV5-1 and TRBV20-1 among them.

Concerning this clonotype: The antigen is undetermined.

The germline V gene has CDR1 SNHLY and CDR2 FYNNEI. Trimming removed 4 bases from V and 6 bases from J, with 13 bases in between. The CDR3 has 14 residues. Unique molecular identifiers were present in the TCR beta cDNA libraries. cDNA molecules numbering 400,000 to 550,000 came from roughly 1.1 to 9.2 million T cells. MiXCR, run by TCRdb on the PCR reads, gives a single entry per CDR3 protein. The sample includes around 770,000 distinct CDR3 sequences, 46% of them seen just once. The chain recombines TRBV2 with TRBJ1-5, with D possibly TRBD1 on 5 matching bases. The clonotype originates from a girl aged 5-17 years with multiple sclerosis. The specimen sequenced was blood. The CDR3 DNA follows: TGTGCCAGCAGTGTGGAGGGGATGGGTCAGCCCCAGCATTTT. The encoded protein is CASSVEGMGQPQHF.